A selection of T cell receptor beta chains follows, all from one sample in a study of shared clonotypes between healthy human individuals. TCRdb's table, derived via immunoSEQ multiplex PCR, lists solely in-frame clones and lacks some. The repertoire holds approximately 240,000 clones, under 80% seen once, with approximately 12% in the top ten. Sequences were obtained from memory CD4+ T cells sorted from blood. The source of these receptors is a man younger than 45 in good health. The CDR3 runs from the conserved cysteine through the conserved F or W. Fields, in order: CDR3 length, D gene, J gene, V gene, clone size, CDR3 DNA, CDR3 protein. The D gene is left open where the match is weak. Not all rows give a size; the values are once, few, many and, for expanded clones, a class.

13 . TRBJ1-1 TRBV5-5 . TGTGCCAGCAGCTTGGGTGTGAACACTGAAGCTTTCTTT CASSLGVNTEAFF
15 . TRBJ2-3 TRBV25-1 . TGTGCCACTCAGACGGGCGGGATGAACACAGATACGCAGTATTTT CATQTGGMNTDTQYF
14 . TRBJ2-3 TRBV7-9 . TGTGCCAGCAGCCCTGGGAGTAGCACAGATACGCAGTATTTT CASSPGSSTDTQYF
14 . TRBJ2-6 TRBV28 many TGTGCCAGCACCAGGGTCTCTGGGGCCAACGTCCTGACTTTC CASTRVSGANVLTF
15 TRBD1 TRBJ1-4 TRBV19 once TGTGCCAGTAGTCTCCCAGGGGGCGCGGTTGAAAAACTGTTTTTT CASSLPGGAVEKLFF
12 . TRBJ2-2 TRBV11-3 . TGTGCCAGCAGCTTATATAACGGGGAGCTGTTTTTT CASSLYNGELFF
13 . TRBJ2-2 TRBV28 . TGTGCCAGCAGTGACCACAGCGCCGGGGAGCTGTTTTTT CASSDHSAGELFF
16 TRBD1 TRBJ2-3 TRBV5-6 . TGTGCCAGCAGCGCCCCCCCGGGACAGGAAACAGATACGCAGTATTTT CASSAPPGQETDTQYF
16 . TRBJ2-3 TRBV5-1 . TGCGCCAGCAGCTTGGCGGGCGGGGCTGCCACAGATACGCAGTATTTT CASSLAGGAATDTQYF
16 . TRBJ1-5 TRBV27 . TGTGCCAGCAGTCATGGGTTCGCAGGTAGCAATCAGCCCCAGCATTTT CASSHGFAGSNQPQHF
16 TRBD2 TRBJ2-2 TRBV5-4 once TGTGCCAGCAGCTTGTGGCGGGAGAAAAGCACCGGGGAGCTGTTTTTT CASSLWREKSTGELFF
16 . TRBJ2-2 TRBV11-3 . TGTGCCAGCAGTTTAGGGGGTAGCGGGAACACCGGGGAGCTGTTTTTT CASSLGGSGNTGELFF
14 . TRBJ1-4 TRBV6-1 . TGTGCCAGCAGAGGCTTTAGGCGAGATGAAAAACTGTTTTTT CASRGFRRDEKLFF
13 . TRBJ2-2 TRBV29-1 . TGCAGCGTTGTTTCGGACAACACCGGGGAGCTGTTTTTT CSVVSDNTGELFF
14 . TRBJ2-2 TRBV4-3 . TGCGCCAGCAGCCAAGATATAGGGGCCGGGGAGCTGTTTTTT CASSQDIGAGELFF
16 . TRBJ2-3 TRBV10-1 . TGCGCCAGCAGTGAGTCGATCGGGTTTAACACAGATACGCAGTATTTT CASSESIGFNTDTQYF
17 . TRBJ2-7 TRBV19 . TGTGCCAGTAGTACTCGCTCCGGGAAACCAGCCGCCTACGAGCAGTACTTC CASSTRSGKPAAYEQYF
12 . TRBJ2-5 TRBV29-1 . TGCAGCGCTCGGACAGACCAAGAGACCCAGTACTTC CSARTDQETQYF
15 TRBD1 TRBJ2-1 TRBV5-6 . TGTGCCAGTTTGCCGGGACAGTGGGCTAACAATGAGCAGTTCTTC CASLPGQWANNEQFF
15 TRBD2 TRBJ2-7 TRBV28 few TGTGCCAGCAGTTTATGGGGCGGGAGCACCTACGAGCAGTACTTC CASSLWGGSTYEQYF
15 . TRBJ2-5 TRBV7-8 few TGTGCCAGCAGTTATGACATTCGGCGCCAAGAGACCCAGTACTTC CASSYDIRRQETQYF
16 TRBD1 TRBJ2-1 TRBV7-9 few TGTGCCAGCAGCGCCGGGACAGGGTTCGCCTACAATGAGCAGTTCTTC CASSAGTGFAYNEQFF